This T cell receptor (beta chain) was captured by sequencing in a study of T cell responses to AZD1222 COVID-19 vaccine. This table comes from immunoSEQ multiplex PCR, and its TCRdb copy is limited to in-frame clones, with some not included. Among about 110,000 clones listed, 80% to 85% were seen once. This CDR3 spans 15 amino acids. Deletions cut 1 base from V and 4 bases from J, with 14 bases between. Germline V gene lookup returns CDR1 LGHNA and CDR2 YNFKEQ. Study-level findings and limits: Reportedly, close to half of spike-specific TCRs are directed against unmutated variant regions.

As regards this clone: Its specificity is unknown.

The sequence was obtained from an adult in good health. The chain is built from TRBV4-2 and TRBJ2-7, with D possibly being TRBD1 (6 bases). The material was peripheral blood, obtained on day 0 of AZD1222 vaccination. DNA of the CDR3: TGTGCCAGCAGCCAAGTATCGGACAGACAGTACGAGCAGTACTTC. It yields the protein CASSQVSDRQYEQYF.